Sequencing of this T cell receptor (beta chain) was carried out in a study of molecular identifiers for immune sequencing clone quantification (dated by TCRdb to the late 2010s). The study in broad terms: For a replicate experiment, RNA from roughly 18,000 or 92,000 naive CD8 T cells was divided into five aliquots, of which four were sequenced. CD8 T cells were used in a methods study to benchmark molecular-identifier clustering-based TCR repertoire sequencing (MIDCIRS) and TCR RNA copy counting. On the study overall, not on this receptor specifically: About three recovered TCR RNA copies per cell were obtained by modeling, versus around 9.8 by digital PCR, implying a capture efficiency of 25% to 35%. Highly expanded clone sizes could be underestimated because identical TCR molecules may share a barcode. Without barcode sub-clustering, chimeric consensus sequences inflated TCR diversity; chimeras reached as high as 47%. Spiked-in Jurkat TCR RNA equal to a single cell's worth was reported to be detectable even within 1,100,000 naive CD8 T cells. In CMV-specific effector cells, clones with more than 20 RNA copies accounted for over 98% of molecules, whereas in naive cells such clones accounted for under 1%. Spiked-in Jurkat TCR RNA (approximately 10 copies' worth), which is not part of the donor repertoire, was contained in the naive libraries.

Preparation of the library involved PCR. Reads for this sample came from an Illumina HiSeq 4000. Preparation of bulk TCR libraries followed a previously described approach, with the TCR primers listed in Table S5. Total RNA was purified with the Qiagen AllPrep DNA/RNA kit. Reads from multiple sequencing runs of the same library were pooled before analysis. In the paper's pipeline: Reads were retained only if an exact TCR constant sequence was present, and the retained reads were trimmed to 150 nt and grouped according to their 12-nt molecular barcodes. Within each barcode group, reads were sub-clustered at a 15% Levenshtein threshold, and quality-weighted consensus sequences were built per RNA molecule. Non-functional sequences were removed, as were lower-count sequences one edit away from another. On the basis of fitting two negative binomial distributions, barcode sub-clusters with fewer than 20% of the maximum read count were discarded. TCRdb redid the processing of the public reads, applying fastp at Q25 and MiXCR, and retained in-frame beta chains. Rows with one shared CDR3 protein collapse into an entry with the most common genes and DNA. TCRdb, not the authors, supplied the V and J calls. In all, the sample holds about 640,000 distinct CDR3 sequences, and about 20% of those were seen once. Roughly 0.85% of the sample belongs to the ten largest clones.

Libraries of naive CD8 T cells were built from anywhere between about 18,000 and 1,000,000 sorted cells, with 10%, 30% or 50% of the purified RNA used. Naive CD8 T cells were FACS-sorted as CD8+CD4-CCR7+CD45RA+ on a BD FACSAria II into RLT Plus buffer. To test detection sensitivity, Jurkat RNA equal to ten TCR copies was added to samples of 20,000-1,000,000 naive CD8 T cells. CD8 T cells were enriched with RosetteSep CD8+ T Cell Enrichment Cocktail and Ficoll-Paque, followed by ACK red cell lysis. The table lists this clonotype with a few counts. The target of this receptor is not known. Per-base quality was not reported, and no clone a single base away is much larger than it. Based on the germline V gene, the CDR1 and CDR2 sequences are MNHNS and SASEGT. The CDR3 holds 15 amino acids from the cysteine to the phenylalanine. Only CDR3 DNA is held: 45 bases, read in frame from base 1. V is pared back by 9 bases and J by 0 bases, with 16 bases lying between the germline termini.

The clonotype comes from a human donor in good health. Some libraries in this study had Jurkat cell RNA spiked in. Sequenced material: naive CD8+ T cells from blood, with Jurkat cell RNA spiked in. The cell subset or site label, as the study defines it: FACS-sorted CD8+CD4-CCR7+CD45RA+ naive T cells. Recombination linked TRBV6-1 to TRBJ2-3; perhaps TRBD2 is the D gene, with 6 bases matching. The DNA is TGTGCCAGTGGGGACTTCTTTTCTAGCACAGATACGCAGTATTTT. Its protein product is CASGDFFSSTDTQYF.